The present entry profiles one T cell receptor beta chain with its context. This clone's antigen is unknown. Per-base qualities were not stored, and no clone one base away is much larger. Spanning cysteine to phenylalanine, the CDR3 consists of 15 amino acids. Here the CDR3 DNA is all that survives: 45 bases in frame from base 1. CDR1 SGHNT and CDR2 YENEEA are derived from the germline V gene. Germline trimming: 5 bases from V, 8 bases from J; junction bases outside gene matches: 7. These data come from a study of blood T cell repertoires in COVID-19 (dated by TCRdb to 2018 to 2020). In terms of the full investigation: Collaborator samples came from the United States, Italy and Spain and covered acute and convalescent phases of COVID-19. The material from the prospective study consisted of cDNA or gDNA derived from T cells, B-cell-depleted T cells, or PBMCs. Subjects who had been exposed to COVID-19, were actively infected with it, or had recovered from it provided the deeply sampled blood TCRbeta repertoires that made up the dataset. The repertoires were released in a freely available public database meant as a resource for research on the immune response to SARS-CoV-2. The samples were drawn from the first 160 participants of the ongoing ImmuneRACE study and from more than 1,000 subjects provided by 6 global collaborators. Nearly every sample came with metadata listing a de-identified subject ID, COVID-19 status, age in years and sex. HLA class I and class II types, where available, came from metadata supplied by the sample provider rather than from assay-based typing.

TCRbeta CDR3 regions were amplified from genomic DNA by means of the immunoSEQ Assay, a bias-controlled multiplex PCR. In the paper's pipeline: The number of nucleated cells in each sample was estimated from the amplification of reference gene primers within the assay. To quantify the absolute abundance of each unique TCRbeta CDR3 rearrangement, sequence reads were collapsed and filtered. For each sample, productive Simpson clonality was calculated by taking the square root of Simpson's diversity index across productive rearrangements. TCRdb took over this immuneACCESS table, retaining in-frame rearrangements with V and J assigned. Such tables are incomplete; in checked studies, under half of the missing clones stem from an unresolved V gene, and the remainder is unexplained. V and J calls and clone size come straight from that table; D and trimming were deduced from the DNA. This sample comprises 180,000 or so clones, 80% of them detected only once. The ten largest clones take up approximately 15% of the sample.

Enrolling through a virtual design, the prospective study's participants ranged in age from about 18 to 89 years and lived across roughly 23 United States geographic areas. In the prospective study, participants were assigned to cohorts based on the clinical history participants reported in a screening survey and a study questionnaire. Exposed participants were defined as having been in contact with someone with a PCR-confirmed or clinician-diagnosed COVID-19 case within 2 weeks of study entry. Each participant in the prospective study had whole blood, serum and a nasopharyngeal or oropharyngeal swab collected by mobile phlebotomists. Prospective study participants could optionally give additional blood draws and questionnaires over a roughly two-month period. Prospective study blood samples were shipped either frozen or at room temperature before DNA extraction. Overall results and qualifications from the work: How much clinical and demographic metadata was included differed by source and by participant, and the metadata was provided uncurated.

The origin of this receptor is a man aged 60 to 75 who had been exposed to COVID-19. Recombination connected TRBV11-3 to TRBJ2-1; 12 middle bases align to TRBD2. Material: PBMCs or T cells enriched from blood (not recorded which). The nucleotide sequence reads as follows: TGTGCCAGCAGCGCCGGGCTAGCGGGAGGGTATGAGCAGTTCTTC. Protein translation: CASSAGLAGGYEQFF.